Listed here are 6 T cell receptor beta chains from one sample, sequenced in a study of T cell responses to AZD1222 COVID-19 vaccine. Assay: immunoSEQ multiplex PCR; the TCRdb copy retains only in-frame clones and omits some. Of 120,000 to 150,000 clones listed, around 90% were seen once; the top ten hold roughly 5.6%. Sequencing used peripheral blood, obtained on day 0 of AZD1222 vaccination. Receptors were obtained from an adult in good health.

The chain employs TRBV20-1 and TRBJ2-1, with 10 bases fitting TRBD2. This CDR3 is 16 amino acids long. The V segment lost 3 bases and the J segment 1 base; nucleotides outside the gene matches: 6. Germline V gene sequence: CDR1 DFQATT, CDR2 SNEGSKA (reference sequence). CDR3 nucleotides: TGCAGTGCTAGTCGTAGCGGGAGGTGGTCCTACAATGAGCAGTTCTTC. It yields the protein CSASRSGRWSYNEQFF.

The chain's CDR3 is CASSQVGSPLHF. The CDR3 DNA follows: TGTGCCAGCAGCCAAGTCGGTTCACCCCTCCACTTT. The rearrangement joins TRBV14 to TRBJ1-6; D ambiguous. Germline CDR1 reads SGHDN; CDR2 reads FVKESK. Between the trimmed V and J ends, which lost 1 base and 9 bases, there was a span of 4 bases. The CDR3 length is 12 residues.

The J gene is TRBJ2-5, the V gene TRBV9; a possible D gene is TRBD1 (5 bases). The germline gives CDR1 SGDLS, CDR2 YYNGEE. The CDR3 spans 15 residues. V shed 2 bases and J shed 2 bases, with 13 bases lying between them. In nucleotides, the CDR3 is TGTGCCAGCAGCGTCGGCCAGGGTCGACAAGAGACCCAGTACTTC. It encodes CASSVGQGRQETQYF.

CDR3 sequence: CASSILAGYEQYF. In nucleotides, the CDR3 is TGTGCCAGTAGTATACTAGCAGGATACGAGCAGTACTTC. The rearrangement links TRBV19 to TRBJ2-7, with D perhaps matching TRBD2 (5 bases). This CDR3 is built from 13 residues. Germline values: CDR1 LNHDA, CDR2 SQIVND (reference sequence). With 2 bases removed from V and 4 bases from J, the gap between germline ends came to 9 bases. Full variable domain (outside the CDR3, taken from reference TRBV19 and TRBJ2-7): DGGITQSPKYLFRKEGQNVTLSCEQNLNHDAMYWYRQDPGQGLRLIYYSQIVNDFQKGDIAEGYSVSREKKESFPLTVTSAQKNPTAFYLCASSILAGYEQYFGPGTRLTVT.

V gene TRBV7-3 combines with J gene TRBJ1-4; D might be TRBD1 (6 bases). The CDR3 is made up of 17 amino acids. Germline values: CDR1 SGHTA, CDR2 FQGTGA. The V gene lost 5 bases and the J gene lost 7 bases, with 23 bases spanning the gap. In DNA form, the CDR3 reads TGTGCCAGCAGCCTATTTCCTCAGGGGTGGGATAGTGAAAAACTGTTTTTT. It codes for CASSLFPQGWDSEKLFF. The complete variable domain, with remaining parts taken from reference TRBV7-3 and TRBJ1-4, reads GAGVSQTPSNKVTEKGKYVELRCDPISGHTALYWYRQSLGQGPEFLIYFQGTGAADDSGLPNDRFFAVRPEGSVSTLKIQRTERGDSAVYLCASSLFPQGWDSEKLFFGSGTQLSVL.

The chain employs TRBV25-1 and TRBJ1-1; maybe TRBD1 (5 bases). Trimming took 5 bases from V and 1 from J, leaving 14 bases between them. Germline CDR1 is MGHDK and CDR2 is SYGVNS. The CDR3 is 15 residues long. In nucleotides, the CDR3 is TGTGCCAGCAGTTCCCCGGGGGAGGGGAACACTGAAGCTTTCTTT. Its protein product is CASSSPGEGNTEAFF.